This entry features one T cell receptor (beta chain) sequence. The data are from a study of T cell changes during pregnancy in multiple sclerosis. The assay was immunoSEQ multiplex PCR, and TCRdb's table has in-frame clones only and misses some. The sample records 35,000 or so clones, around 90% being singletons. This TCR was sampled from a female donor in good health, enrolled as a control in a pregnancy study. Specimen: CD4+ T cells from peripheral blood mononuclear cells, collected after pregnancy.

The CDR3: CASSPGPSNTEAFF. For the CDR3, the DNA is TGTGCCAGCAGCCCCGGTCCCTCGAACACTGAAGCTTTCTTT. This sequence joins TRBV11-3 and TRBJ1-1; D is uncertain. V was shortened by 5 bases and J by 1 base, with 11 bases between the two germline ends. The CDR3 has 14 amino acids. The germline V gene has CDR1 SGHNT and CDR2 YENEEA.